A selection of T cell receptor beta chains follows, all from one sample in a study of cytomegalovirus exposure and HLA in healthy donors. Profiling relied on immunoSEQ multiplex PCR, and the TCRdb table lists in-frame clones only, not all of them. The sample contains 180,000 or so clones, 75% of which appear only once. Specimen: PBMCs. The origin of the receptors is a woman between 40 and 55 years old in good health and CMV-seropositive. Each CDR3 is given with its conserved first and last residue. The D gene is left open where the match is weak. The size entry is marked missing in some rows and otherwise reads once, few, many or a size class.

d_call: TRBD2
v_call: TRBV14
j_call: TRBJ2-1
clone_size: NA
cdr3_nt: TGTGCCAGCAGCCAAGGACTAGCGGGAGGGCACGAGCAGTTCTTC
cdr3_aa: CASSQGLAGGHEQFF

d_call: NA
v_call: TRBV7-3
j_call: TRBJ1-1
clone_size: NA
cdr3_nt: TGTGCCAGCAGCTTAAACGGTGGGAGGAACACTGAAGCTTTCTTT
cdr3_aa: CASSLNGGRNTEAFF

d_call: TRBD2
v_call: TRBV18
j_call: TRBJ2-2
clone_size: NA
cdr3_nt: TGTGCCAGCTTGTCGACTAGCGGGGGGAACACCGGGGAGCTGTTTTTT
cdr3_aa: CASLSTSGGNTGELFF

d_call: TRBD1
v_call: TRBV19
j_call: TRBJ1-4
clone_size: NA
cdr3_nt: TGTGCCAGTAGTCTACAGGGGGGTACTAATGAAAAACTGTTTTTT
cdr3_aa: CASSLQGGTNEKLFF

d_call: TRBD1
v_call: TRBV18
j_call: TRBJ1-1
clone_size: NA
cdr3_nt: TGTGCCAGCTCACCTCTGACAGGGATAGAAGCTTTCTTT
cdr3_aa: CASSPLTGIEAFF

d_call: NA
v_call: TRBV2
j_call: TRBJ1-2
clone_size: NA
cdr3_nt: TGTGCCAGCAGTGCCCACAGGGACGGTCGGTATGGCTACACCTTC
cdr3_aa: CASSAHRDGRYGYTF

d_call: NA
v_call: TRBV7-2
j_call: TRBJ1-1
clone_size: NA
cdr3_nt: TGTGCCAGCAGCTTAGTGGGGGGTGAAGCTTTCTTT
cdr3_aa: CASSLVGGEAFF

d_call: NA
v_call: TRBV5-5
j_call: TRBJ2-7
clone_size: NA
cdr3_nt: TGTGCCAGCAGCTTGCGATCAGGGCACTACGAGCAGTACTTC
cdr3_aa: CASSLRSGHYEQYF

d_call: NA
v_call: TRBV23-1
j_call: TRBJ2-1
clone_size: NA
cdr3_nt: TGCGCCAGCAGTCAGACTCCCAAAGCCTACAATGAGCAGTTCTTC
cdr3_aa: CASSQTPKAYNEQFF

d_call: NA
v_call: TRBV4-1
j_call: TRBJ1-5
clone_size: NA
cdr3_nt: TGCGCCAGCAGTCATTCGGGAGGAAACGGTCAGCCCCAGCATTTT
cdr3_aa: CASSHSGGNGQPQHF

d_call: NA
v_call: TRBV7-7
j_call: TRBJ2-6
clone_size: NA
cdr3_nt: TGTGCTAGCAGCTCTACAGGTGCTGGGGCCAACGTCCTGACTTTC
cdr3_aa: CASSSTGAGANVLTF

d_call: TRBD1
v_call: TRBV11-2
j_call: TRBJ1-2
clone_size: few
cdr3_nt: TGTGCCAGCAGCTTAGATCCAGGGGGAAATGGCTACACCTTC
cdr3_aa: CASSLDPGGNGYTF

d_call: NA
v_call: TRBV6-1
j_call: TRBJ2-7
clone_size: few
cdr3_nt: TGTGCCAGCAGTGAAAACAGGGAAGTCTACGAGCAGTACTTC
cdr3_aa: CASSENREVYEQYF

d_call: NA
v_call: TRBV14
j_call: TRBJ2-1
clone_size: NA
cdr3_nt: TGTGCCAGCAGCCAAGACGGTATCTACAATGAGCAGTTCTTC
cdr3_aa: CASSQDGIYNEQFF

d_call: NA
v_call: TRBV7-2
j_call: TRBJ1-2
clone_size: NA
cdr3_nt: TGTGCCAGCAGCTTAAGCGGGGATGGAATCCATGGCTACACCTTC
cdr3_aa: CASSLSGDGIHGYTF

d_call: NA
v_call: TRBV6-4
j_call: TRBJ2-3
clone_size: NA
cdr3_nt: TGTGCCAGCAGTGAAGACGGAAGGGGGTCAGATACGCAGTATTTT
cdr3_aa: CASSEDGRGSDTQYF

d_call: TRBD1
v_call: TRBV6-1
j_call: TRBJ2-7
clone_size: NA
cdr3_nt: TGTGCCAGCAGCGAGGACAGGGGTGGGTGGAACGAGCAGTACTTC
cdr3_aa: CASSEDRGGWNEQYF

d_call: TRBD2
v_call: TRBV28
j_call: TRBJ2-7
clone_size: NA
cdr3_nt: TGTGCCAGCAGTTCCCCGGGGGGACTAGCGGGATACGAGCAGTACTTC
cdr3_aa: CASSSPGGLAGYEQYF

d_call: NA
v_call: TRBV5-4
j_call: TRBJ2-2
clone_size: once
cdr3_nt: TGTGCCAGCAGCTTGGATTCGAGCACCGGGGAGCTGTTTTTT
cdr3_aa: CASSLDSSTGELFF

d_call: NA
v_call: TRBV5-8
j_call: TRBJ1-5
clone_size: once
cdr3_nt: TGTGCCAGCAGCTTGGGGCAAACGGGTTATAGCAATCAGCCCCAGCATTTT
cdr3_aa: CASSLGQTGYSNQPQHF

d_call: TRBD2
v_call: TRBV28
j_call: TRBJ2-1
clone_size: few
cdr3_nt: TGTGCCAGCAGTTTCCCTGGCGGGAGAACGGGTGAGCAGTTCTTC
cdr3_aa: CASSFPGGRTGEQFF

d_call: TRBD2
v_call: TRBV10-3
j_call: TRBJ2-5
clone_size: once
cdr3_nt: TGTGCCATCAGTTCCATTCCGGGACTAGCGGATAAAGAGACCCAGTACTTC
cdr3_aa: CAISSIPGLADKETQYF